Each of the 17 T cell receptor beta chains below was sequenced from the same sample in a study of blood T cell repertoires in COVID-19. Using immunoSEQ multiplex PCR, the repertoire was profiled, and TCRdb retains in-frame clones only, with some absent. The sample contains approximately 10,000 clones, about 90% of which appear only once. The source material was peripheral blood. The receptors stem from a human donor in a cohort sampled during active COVID-19.

This clone was observed a handful of times. The chain recombines TRBV4-1 with TRBJ2-7, with D possibly TRBD2 on 6 matching bases. Germline assignment: CDR1 MGHRA and CDR2 YSYEKL. The CDR3 sequence is 14 residues long. Trimming took off 5 bases at V and 0 bases at J, with 11 bases between the two ends. CDR3 loop: CASSWDSSSYEQYF. CDR3 DNA sequence: TGCGCCAGCAGCTGGGACTCCAGCTCCTACGAGCAGTACTTC.

The gene calls are TRBV5-4 and TRBJ2-1, with 10 bases that match TRBD2. J gave up 4 bases and V 4 bases, and 5 bases lay outside the gene matches. This CDR3 is built from 15 residues. Germline CDR1 reads SGHNT; CDR2 reads YYREEE (reference sequence). The CDR3 DNA follows: TGTGCCAGCAGCCTTGGGACTAGCGTGTACAATGAGCAGTTCTTC. Its protein is CASSLGTSVYNEQFF.

The chain recombines TRBV18 with TRBJ2-7; the D is unclear. Germline-derived CDR1 and CDR2 are KGHSH and LQKENI. The CDR3 covers 12 residues. Trimming took 6 bases from V and 0 from J, leaving 6 bases between them. CDR3: CASSPSSYEQYF. CDR3 in DNA: TGTGCCAGCTCCCCTAGCTCCTACGAGCAGTACTTC.

CDR3 sequence (DNA): TGTGCCAGCAGCCCCCGATACTCCTCCTACGAGCAGTACTTC. This translates into CASSPRYSSYEQYF. V gene TRBV7-2 combines with J gene TRBJ2-7; no reliable D call. The CDR3 loop spans 14 amino acids. CDR1 and CDR2 from the germline V gene are SGHTA and FQGNSA. Trimming stripped 5 bases from V and 0 bases from J, with 11 bases between.

V gene TRBV19 combines with J gene TRBJ2-7; 8 bases line up with TRBD2. This CDR3 is built from 15 residues. V shed 2 bases, J shed 3 bases, and the junction held 6 bases outside the gene matches. CDR1 and CDR2 (germline): LNHDA, SQIVND (reference sequence). The CDR3 DNA reads TGTGCCAGTAGTATACCCCTCGCGGGAGGCTACGAGCAGTACTTC. Protein product: CASSIPLAGGYEQYF.

This chain uses TRBV27 with TRBJ1-2, with 9 bases lining up with TRBD1. The length of the CDR3 is 15 residues. From germline, CDR1 is MNHEY and CDR2 SMNVEV (reference sequence). V lost 3 bases and J lost 4; bases outside the gene matches: 6. The DNA of the CDR3 is TGTGCCAGCAGTTTTAAACAGGGGGCTGGCTATGGCTACACCTTC. It specifies CASSFKQGAGYGYTF.

V usage is TRBV10-2 and J usage is TRBJ2-7; TRBD2 matches at 14 bases. The CDR3 runs to 16 residues. V was pared by 3 bases and J by 7 bases, with 8 bases of the junction left unmatched. Germline lookup yields CDR1 WSHSY and CDR2 SAAADI. The CDR3: CASSESGLAGAIEQYF. CDR3 bases: TGCGCCAGCAGTGAATCGGGACTAGCGGGAGCCATTGAGCAGTACTTC.

This chain links TRBV10-3 with TRBJ2-7; the match to TRBD2 covers 10 bases. This CDR3 region has 15 residues. Germline CDR1 reads ENHRY; CDR2 reads SYGVKD. V shed 0 bases, J shed 5 bases, and the junction held 4 bases outside the gene matches. This chain's CDR3 is CAISESPGTSDEQYF. The CDR3 DNA reads as TGTGCCATCAGTGAGTCTCCCGGGACTAGCGACGAGCAGTACTTC.

This chain links TRBV6-6 with TRBJ2-4; TRBD2 might be the D (5 bases). Trimming left V 0 bases short and J 9 bases short, with 6 bases between. The CDR3 spans 12 residues. In germline, CDR1 is MNHNY, CDR2 SVGAGI (reference sequence). CDR3 protein: CASSYSRGIQYF. The CDR3 bases are TGTGCCAGCAGTTACTCTCGGGGCATTCAGTACTTC.

This chain joins TRBV6-2 or TRBV6-3 and TRBJ2-3, with 11 bases matching TRBD2. Germline CDR1 and CDR2: MNHEY and SVGEGT. V lost 2 bases and J lost 4; bases outside the gene matches: 8. This CDR3 contains 17 residues. CDR3 in amino acids: CASSYGQLAGVSDTQYF. The CDR3 coding sequence is TGTGCCAGCAGTTACGGACAACTAGCGGGAGTCTCAGATACGCAGTATTTT.

This chain connects TRBV10-1 to TRBJ2-3; TRBD1 aligns across 8 bases. The CDR3 contains 15 residues. CDR1 and CDR2 (germline): WNHNN, SYGVQD (reference sequence). J was trimmed by 4 bases and V by 5 bases; bases with no gene match: 8. The DNA for the CDR3 is TGCGCCAGCAGTAACCGGGACAGGCTCGCAGATACGCAGTATTTT. Translated: CASSNRDRLADTQYF.

This clone has just a few counts. The chain is built from TRBV19 and TRBJ2-1; TRBD1 is a possible D gene (6 bases). With 5 bases removed from V and 5 bases from J, the gap between germline ends came to 13 bases. This CDR3 comprises 14 residues. Germline CDR1 and CDR2: LNHDA and SQIVND (reference sequence). This CDR3 reads CASSEKRTDNEQFF. In nucleotides, the CDR3 is TGTGCCAGTAGTGAGAAACGGACAGACAATGAGCAGTTCTTC. Complete variable domain (other parts from reference TRBV19 and TRBJ2-1): DGGITQSPKYLFRKEGQNVTLSCEQNLNHDAMYWYRQDPGQGLRLIYYSQIVNDFQKGDIAEGYSVSREKKESFPLTVTSAQKNPTAFYLCASSEKRTDNEQFFGPGTRLTVL.

The CDR3 bases are TGTGCCAGCAGCTTCACAGGGGCGCGGTATACGCAGTATTTT. Its protein product is CASSFTGARYTQYF. The rearrangement uses TRBV5-4 and TRBJ2-3; 7 bases align to TRBD1. Trimming took 2 bases from V and 7 from J; bases not matched to a gene: 7. Germline assignment: CDR1 SGHNT and CDR2 YYREEE (reference sequence). The CDR3 is 14 amino acids.

The chain has TRBV25-1 and TRBJ2-7, with 9 bases that match TRBD2. Losses at the gene ends were 1 base for V and 4 bases for J; bases not matched to a gene: 8. The CDR3 extends over 16 amino acids. The V gene's germline CDR1 is MGHDK and CDR2 SYGVNS. The DNA for the CDR3 is TGTGCCAGCAGTGAATCTCTAGCGGGAAAGGGGTACGAGCAGTACTTC. Amino acids: CASSESLAGKGYEQYF.

CDR3 protein: CASSLEEGSTNEKLFF. For the CDR3, the DNA is TGTGCCAGCAGCTTAGAGGAGGGGAGCACTAATGAAAAACTGTTTTTT. This chain uses TRBV11-2 with TRBJ1-4, with a tentative D call TRBD1 (5 bases). The CDR3 totals 16 residues. Germline assignment: CDR1 SGHAT and CDR2 FQNNGV. V was shortened by 0 bases and J by 2 bases, with 10 bases between the two germline ends.

The genes are TRBV6-1 and TRBJ1-4; TRBD1 is a possible D gene (5 bases). The germline CDR1 and CDR2 sequences are MNHNS and SASEGT. V lost 0 bases, J lost 8 bases, and 13 bases lay in between. The length of the CDR3 is 15 residues. The CDR3 region has the DNA TGTGCCAGCAGTGAAGCCTCGGGCAGGGCCGAAAAACTGTTTTTT. It specifies CASSEASGRAEKLFF.

The chain links TRBV14 to TRBJ2-7; 9 nucleotides line up with TRBD2. V was pared by 4 bases and J by 12 bases, with 7 bases of the junction left unmatched. From germline, CDR1 is SGHDN and CDR2 FVKESK. This CDR3 comprises 12 residues. The chain's CDR3 is CASSPLAGVWYF. In DNA form, the CDR3 reads TGTGCCAGCAGCCCCTTAGCGGGAGTCTGGTACTTC. The whole variable domain, filled in from reference TRBV14 and TRBJ2-7, reads EAGVTQFPSHSVIEKGQTVTLRCDPISGHDNLYWYRRVMGKEIKFLLHFVKESKQDESGMPNNRFLAERTGGTYSTLKVQPAELEDSGVYFCASSPLAGVWYFGPGTRLTVT.